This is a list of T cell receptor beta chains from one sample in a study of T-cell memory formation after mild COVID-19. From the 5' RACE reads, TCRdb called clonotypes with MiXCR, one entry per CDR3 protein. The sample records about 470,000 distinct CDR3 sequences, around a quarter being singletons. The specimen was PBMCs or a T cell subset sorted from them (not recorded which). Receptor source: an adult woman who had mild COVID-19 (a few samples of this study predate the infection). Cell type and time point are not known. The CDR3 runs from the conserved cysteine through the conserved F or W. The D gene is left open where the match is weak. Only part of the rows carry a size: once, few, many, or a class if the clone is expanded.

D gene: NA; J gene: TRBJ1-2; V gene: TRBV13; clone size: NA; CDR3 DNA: TGTGCCAGCAGCTTAGATCTGGGGGGCTATGGCTACACCTTC; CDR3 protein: CASSLDLGGYGYTF
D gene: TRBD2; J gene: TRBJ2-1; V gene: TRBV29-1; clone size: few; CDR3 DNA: TGCAGCGTTGAGGGGACTAGCGGTTACAATGAGCAGTTCTTC; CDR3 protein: CSVEGTSGYNEQFF
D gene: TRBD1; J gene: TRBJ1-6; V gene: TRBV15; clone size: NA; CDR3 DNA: TGTGCCACCAGCACGGGACAGGGGATTTCACCCCTCCACTTT; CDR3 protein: CATSTGQGISPLHF
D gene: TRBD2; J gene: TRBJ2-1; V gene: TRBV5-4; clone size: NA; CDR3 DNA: TGTGCCAGCAGGCGAGCGGGGGCCTCCTACAATGAGCAGTTCTTC; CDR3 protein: CASRRAGASYNEQFF
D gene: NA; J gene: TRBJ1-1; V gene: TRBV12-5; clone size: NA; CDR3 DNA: TGTGCTAGTGGTTTAGGGACGAACACTGAAGCTTTCTTT; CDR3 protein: CASGLGTNTEAFF
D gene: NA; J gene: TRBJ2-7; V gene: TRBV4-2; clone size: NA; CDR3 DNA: TGTGCCAGCAGCCAAGACCCGGCAGGGGTCGACGAGCAGTACTTC; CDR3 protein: CASSQDPAGVDEQYF
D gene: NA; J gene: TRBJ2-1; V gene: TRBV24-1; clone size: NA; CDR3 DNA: TGTGCCACCTGGGACACCAATTACAATGAGCAGTTCTTC; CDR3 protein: CATWDTNYNEQFF
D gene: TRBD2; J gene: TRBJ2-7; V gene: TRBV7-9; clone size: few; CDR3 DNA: TGTGCCAGCAGCCCCGGGGAGGGGCCTAGGTACGAGCAGTACTTC; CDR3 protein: CASSPGEGPRYEQYF
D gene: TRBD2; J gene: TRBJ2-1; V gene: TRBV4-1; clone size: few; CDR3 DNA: TGCGCCAGCAGCCAAGGTCCGGGACTAGCAGTTTACAATGAGCAGTTCTTC; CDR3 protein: CASSQGPGLAVYNEQFF
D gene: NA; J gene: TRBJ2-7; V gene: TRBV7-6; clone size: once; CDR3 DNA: TGTGCCAGCAGCTCCTGGAGCGGGCTCTCCTACGAGCAGTACTTC; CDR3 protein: CASSSWSGLSYEQYF
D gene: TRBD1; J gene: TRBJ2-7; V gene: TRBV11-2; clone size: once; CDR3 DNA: TGTGCCAGCAGCTTAGTGCAGCCAGGGGGCTCCTACGAGCAGTACTTC; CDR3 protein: CASSLVQPGGSYEQYF
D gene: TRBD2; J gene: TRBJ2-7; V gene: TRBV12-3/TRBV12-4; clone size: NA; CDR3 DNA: TGTGCCAGCAGTTTCGGCGGGGGGGCCTACGAGCAGTACTTC; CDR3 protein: CASSFGGGAYEQYF
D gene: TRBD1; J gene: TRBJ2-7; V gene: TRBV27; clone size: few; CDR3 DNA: TGTGCCAGCAGTTTAACAGGGGAAAACTCCTACGAGCAGTACTTC; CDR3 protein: CASSLTGENSYEQYF
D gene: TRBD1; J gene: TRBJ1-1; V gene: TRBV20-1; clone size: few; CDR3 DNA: TGCAGTGCTAGTCCAAGGACAGGGCGGGTCACTGAAGCTTTCTTT; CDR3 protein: CSASPRTGRVTEAFF
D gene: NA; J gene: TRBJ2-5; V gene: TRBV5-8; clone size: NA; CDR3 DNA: TGTGCCAGCAGCTTGGGCGAAACAGGTCAAGAGACCCAGTACTTC; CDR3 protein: CASSLGETGQETQYF
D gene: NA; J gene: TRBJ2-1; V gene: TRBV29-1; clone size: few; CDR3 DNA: TGCAGCGTTGAGGGACTCTACAATGAGCAGTTCTTC; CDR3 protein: CSVEGLYNEQFF
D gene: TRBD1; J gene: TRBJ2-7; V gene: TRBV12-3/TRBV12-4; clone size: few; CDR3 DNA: TGTGCCAGCAGCCAGCGAACCAGGGGGCTCTCCTACGAGCAGTACTTC; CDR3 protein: CASSQRTRGLSYEQYF
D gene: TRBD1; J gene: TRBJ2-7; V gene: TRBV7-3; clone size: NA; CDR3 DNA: TGTGCCAGCAGTTCGACAGGGGGCTCGATGCAGTACTTC; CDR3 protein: CASSSTGGSMQYF